This TCR beta chain appears in the sequencing data of a study of blood T cell repertoires in COVID-19. Study-wide context: The United States, Italy and Spain supplied acute and convalescent COVID-19 samples. The analysed material was cDNA or gDNA that came from T cells, B-cell-depleted T cells, or PBMCs.

The CDR3 has 15 amino acids. Germline V CDR1 and CDR2: SNHLY, FYNNEI. The V end lost 6 bases, the J end lost 2 bases, and 14 bases lay between the germline ends. Original processing methods: Amplification of reference gene primers was used by the study to estimate nucleated cell counts. Sequencing was performed with immunoSEQ multiplex PCR; in TCRdb, only in-frame clones are kept and a portion is missing. Clonal size and the V and J genes are those of that table, whereas D and trimming came from the DNA. Altogether about 200,000 clones are present, less than 90% being singletons, with the ten largest covering 20%.

The V call is TRBV2, the J call TRBJ1-5; D not certain. Sequenced material: peripheral blood. The receptor was derived from a human donor in a cohort sampled during active COVID-19. This CDR3 reads CASRGESGGNQPQHF. The CDR3 DNA reads TGTGCCAGCAGGGGAGAGTCGGGTGGCAATCAGCCCCAGCATTTT.